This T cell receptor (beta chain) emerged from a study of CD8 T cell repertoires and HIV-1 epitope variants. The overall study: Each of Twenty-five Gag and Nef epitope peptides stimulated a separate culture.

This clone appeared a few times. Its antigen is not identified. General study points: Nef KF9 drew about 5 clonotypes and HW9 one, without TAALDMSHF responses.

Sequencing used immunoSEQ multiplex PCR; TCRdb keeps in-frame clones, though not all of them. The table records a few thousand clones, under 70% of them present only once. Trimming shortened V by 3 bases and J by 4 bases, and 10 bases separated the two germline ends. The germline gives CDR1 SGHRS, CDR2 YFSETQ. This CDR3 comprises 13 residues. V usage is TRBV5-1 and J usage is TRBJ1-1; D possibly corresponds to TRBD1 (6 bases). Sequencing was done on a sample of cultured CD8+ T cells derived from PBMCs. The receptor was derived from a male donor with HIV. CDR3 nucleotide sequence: TGCGCCAGCAGCTATTCACAGGGCACTGAAGCTTTCTTT. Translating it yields CASSYSQGTEAFF.